A single sample is the source of the 8 T cell receptor beta chains below, sequenced in a study of tumor and adjacent non-tumor tissue in lung cancer. Three rounds of nested PCR, following a modified ARM-PCR protocol, produced the TCRbeta library. MiXCR, run by TCRdb on the multiplex PCR reads, gives a single entry per CDR3 protein. This table has 75,000 to 80,000 distinct CDR3 sequences, over 65% appearing once. RNA was extracted from bulk tissue without any cell sorting. This non-tumor lung sample came from over 3 cm beyond the tumor edge. Sequencing was carried out using distant non-tumor lung tissue. The source of these receptors is a man between 65 and 85 years old with non-small cell lung cancer.

Turning to this clonotype: This may arise from a read error, as a much more abundant clone is one base away. The CDR3 nucleotides read TGTACCAGCAGCTCTCTTGACAGGGCTGTCGAAAAACTGTTTTTT. It translates to CTSSSLDRAVEKLFF. The rearrangement uses TRBV6-6 and TRBJ1-4; 7 bases align to TRBD1. CDR3 size: 15 residues. The germline gives CDR1 MNHNY, CDR2 SVGAGI (reference sequence).

About this clonotype itself: Its ends do not fully match the called genes, so a read error is possible. The chain is built from TRBV11-2 and TRBJ2-3; 7 bases are shared with TRBD1. CDR1 is SGHAT and CDR2 is FQNNGV in the germline V gene. The CDR3 is 14 amino acids. Written as DNA, the CDR3 is TGTGCCAACAGATCACAGGGGTTCTCAGATAGGCAGTATTTT. Residues: CANRSQGFSDRQYF.

V gene TRBV20-1 combines with J gene TRBJ1-5; TRBD1 is a possible D gene (5 bases). The CDR3 runs to 14 residues. Germline V gene lookup returns CDR1 DFQATT and CDR2 SNEGSKA (reference sequence). Trimming left V 3 bases short and J 16 bases short, with 25 bases between. In DNA, the CDR3 is TGCAGTGCTAGTCACGGGACGGGGAACCAGCCACACCATTTT. Its protein is CSASHGTGNQPHHF.

A note on this clonotype: A junction end diverges from the germline sequence, so it may reflect a read error. The gene calls are TRBV6-2 or TRBV6-3 and TRBJ1-5; tentative D call: TRBD1 (6 bases). The CDR3 totals 15 residues. Germline-derived CDR1 and CDR2 are MNHEY and SVGEGT. The CDR3 reads CTSSQSLGGNQPLHF. The CDR3 nucleotides read TGTACCAGCAGTCAGAGCCTGGGGGGCAATCAGCCCCTGCATTTT.

The sample holds one count of this clonotype. The chain employs TRBV11-2 and TRBJ1-2; a possible D gene is TRBD1 (5 bases). The germline CDR1 and CDR2 sequences are SGHAT and FQNNGV. Between the trimmed V and J ends, which lost 5 bases and 5 bases, there was a span of 15 bases. The length of the CDR3 is 14 residues. For the CDR3, the DNA is TGTGCCAGCAGCCTTCAGGTGGGGGATTATGGCTACACCTTC. As protein: CASSLQVGDYGYTF.

This clonotype is a singleton in its sample. Because it lacks the conserved phenylalanine or tryptophan at the end, this CDR3 is likely a read error. Because the CDR3's place on the DNA is in doubt, the DNA is left out and the CDR3 is given as listed by TCRdb. This chain uses TRBV11-2 with TRBJ2-2; the table's TRBD1 call for D was not verified on the DNA. The germline V gene has CDR1 SGHAT and CDR2 FQNNGV. The CDR3 sequence runs 16 residues, both termini included. The CDR3 loop is CASSLVGTGVAGEVSL.

The J gene is TRBJ2-5, the V gene TRBV28, with a possible D match to TRBD2 (6 bases). The CDR3 loop spans 15 amino acids. CDR1 is MDHEN, CDR2 SYDVKM, per germline. The V gene lost 9 bases and the J gene lost 4 bases, with 21 bases spanning the gap. CDR3 coding DNA: TGTGCCAGGAGCCGGAGGGTAGGAGGGGTAGAGACCCAGTACTTC. Amino acids: CARSRRVGGVETQYF.

Comment on this clonotype: An end of the junction does not agree with germline; a read error may underlie this. The chain combines TRBV5-6 with TRBJ2-5; 8 nucleotides match TRBD1. Germline loops: CDR1 SGHDT, CDR2 YYEEEE. The CDR3 runs 16 residues. The CDR3 region is CASSMNGQGPQETQYF. In DNA, the CDR3 is TGTGCGAGCAGCATGAACGGACAGGGACCTCAGGAGACCCAGTACTTC.